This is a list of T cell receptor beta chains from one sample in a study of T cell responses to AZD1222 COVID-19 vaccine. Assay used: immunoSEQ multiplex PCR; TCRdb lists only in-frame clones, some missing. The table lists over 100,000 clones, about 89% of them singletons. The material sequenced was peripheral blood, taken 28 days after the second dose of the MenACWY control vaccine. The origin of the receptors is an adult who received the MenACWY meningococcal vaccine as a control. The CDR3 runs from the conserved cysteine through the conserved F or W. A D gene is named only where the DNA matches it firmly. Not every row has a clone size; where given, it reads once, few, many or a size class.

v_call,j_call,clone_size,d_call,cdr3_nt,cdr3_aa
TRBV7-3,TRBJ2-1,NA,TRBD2,TGTGCCAGCAGCCCGAGCGGGGGGCCCTACAATGAGCAGTTCTTC,CASSPSGGPYNEQFF
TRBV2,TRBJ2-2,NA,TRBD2,TGTGCCAGCAGAGTCGGTTTAGCGGGGACCGGGGAGCTGTTTTTT,CASRVGLAGTGELFF
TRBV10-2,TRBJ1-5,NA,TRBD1,TGCGCCAGCAGTGAGTCCCCCGGGACAGGGGTCCCCCAGCATTTT,CASSESPGTGVPQHF
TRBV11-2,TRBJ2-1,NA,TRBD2,TGTGCCAGCAGTTTGAGCGGGGGCCAAACCTACAATGAGCAGTTCTTC,CASSLSGGQTYNEQFF
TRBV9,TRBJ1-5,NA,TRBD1,TGTGCCAGCAGCGTAGCCCCCGACAGGGAGGATCAGCCCCAGCATTTT,CASSVAPDREDQPQHF
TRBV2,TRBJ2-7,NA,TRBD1,TGTGCCAGCGGGGGACAGACCTACGAGCAGTACTTC,CASGGQTYEQYF
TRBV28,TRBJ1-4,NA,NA,TGTGCCAGCAATGAGGCAACTAATGAAAAACTGTTTTTT,CASNEATNEKLFF
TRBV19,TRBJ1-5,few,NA,TGTGCCAGTAGTTTTTTACCCCTGTCATCCGAGAGCAATCAGCCCCAGCATTTT,CASSFLPLSSESNQPQHF
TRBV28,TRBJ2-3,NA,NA,TGTGCCAGCAGTTTCCCGGGGCAGATGGGACTCACAGATACGCAGTATTTT,CASSFPGQMGLTDTQYF
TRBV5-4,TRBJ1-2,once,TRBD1,TGTGCCAGCAGCTCGGGACAGAACTATGGCTACACCTTC,CASSSGQNYGYTF
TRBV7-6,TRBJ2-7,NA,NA,TGTGCCAGCAGCTTACAAGGGGCCTACGAGCAGTACTTC,CASSLQGAYEQYF
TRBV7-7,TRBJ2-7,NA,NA,TGTGCTAGCAGCTTAGGGACCGGGAGCTCCTACGAGCAGTACTTC,CASSLGTGSSYEQYF
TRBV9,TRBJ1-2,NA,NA,TGTGCCAGCAGCCGCCAAGCTAACTATGGCTACACCTTC,CASSRQANYGYTF
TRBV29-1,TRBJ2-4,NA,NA,TGCAGCGTCGGTGAAGGGGACATTCAGTACTTC,CSVGEGDIQYF
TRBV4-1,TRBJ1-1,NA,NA,TGCGCCAGCAGCCAAGGGAGAAGGGATCGCACTGAAGCTTTCTTT,CASSQGRRDRTEAFF